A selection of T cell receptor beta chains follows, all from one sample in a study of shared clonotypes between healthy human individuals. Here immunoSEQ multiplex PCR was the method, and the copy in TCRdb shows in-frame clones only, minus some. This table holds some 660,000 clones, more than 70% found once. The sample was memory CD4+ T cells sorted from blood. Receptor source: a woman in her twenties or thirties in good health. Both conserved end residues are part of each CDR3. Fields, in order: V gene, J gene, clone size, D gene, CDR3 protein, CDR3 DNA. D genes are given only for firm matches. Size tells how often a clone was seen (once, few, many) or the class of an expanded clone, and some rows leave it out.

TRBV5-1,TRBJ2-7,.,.,CASKQGYEQYF,TGCGCCAGTAAACAGGGCTACGAGCAGTACTTC
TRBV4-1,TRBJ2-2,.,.,CASSPRPGTRNTGELFF,TGCGCCAGCAGCCCCAGGCCCGGGACAAGGAACACCGGGGAGCTGTTTTTT
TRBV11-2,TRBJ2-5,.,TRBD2,CASSSGRTSGRATQETQYF,TGTGCCAGCAGCTCGGGGCGGACTAGCGGGAGGGCCACACAAGAGACCCAGTACTTC
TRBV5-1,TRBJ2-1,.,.,CASSLRVGVGNEQFF,TGCGCCAGCAGCTTGAGGGTGGGAGTAGGGAATGAGCAGTTCTTC
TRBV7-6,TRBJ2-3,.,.,CASSQSASSTDTQYF,TGTGCCAGCAGCCAAAGCGCTTCTAGCACAGATACGCAGTATTTT
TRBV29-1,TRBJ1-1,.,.,CSVFEAFF,TGCAGCGTATTTGAAGCTTTCTTT
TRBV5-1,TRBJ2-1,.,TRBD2,CASSLSGIIYNEQFF,TGCGCCAGCAGCCTCAGCGGGATTATATACAATGAGCAGTTCTTC
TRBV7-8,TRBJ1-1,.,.,CASSPPRNTEAFF,TGTGCCAGCAGCCCCCCCAGGAACACTGAAGCTTTCTTT
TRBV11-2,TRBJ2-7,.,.,CASSSGGGSYEQYF,TGTGCCAGCAGCTCCGGGGGCGGCTCCTACGAGCAGTACTTC
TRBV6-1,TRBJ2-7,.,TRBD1,CASSVVPGQGVWEQYF,TGTGCCAGCAGTGTTGTCCCGGGACAGGGAGTGTGGGAGCAGTACTTC
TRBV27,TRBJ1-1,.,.,CASSNQGIPEAFF,TGTGCCAGCAGTAACCAGGGGATCCCTGAAGCTTTCTTT
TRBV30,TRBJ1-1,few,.,CAWSSGRGAFF,TGTGCCTGGAGTTCCGGGAGAGGTGCTTTCTTT
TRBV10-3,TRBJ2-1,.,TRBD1,CAISEPTGEQFF,TGTGCCATCAGTGAGCCGACAGGGGAGCAGTTCTTC
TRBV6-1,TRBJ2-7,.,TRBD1,CASSDRRGTGSHGQYF,TGTGCCAGCAGTGATCGCCGGGGGACAGGGTCCCACGGGCAGTACTTC
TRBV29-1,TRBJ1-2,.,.,CSVHGFNYGYTF,TGCAGCGTTCACGGCTTTAACTATGGCTACACCTTC
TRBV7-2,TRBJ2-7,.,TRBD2,CASSLHISFAGRAYEQYF,TGTGCCAGCAGCTTACATATATCGTTCGCGGGGAGGGCCTACGAGCAGTACTTC
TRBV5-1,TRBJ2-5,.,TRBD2,CASSLGGSETQYF,TGCGCCAGCAGCTTGGGCGGGAGTGAGACCCAGTACTTC
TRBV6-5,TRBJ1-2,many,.,CASSYGGWANYGYTF,TGTGCCAGCAGTTACGGGGGTTGGGCTAACTATGGCTACACCTTC
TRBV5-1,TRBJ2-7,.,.,CASSARQGHEQYF,TGCGCCAGCAGCGCCAGGCAGGGACACGAGCAGTACTTC
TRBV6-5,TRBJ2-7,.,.,CASSYSYASAYEQYF,TGTGCCAGCAGTTACTCGTATGCGTCCGCCTACGAGCAGTACTTC
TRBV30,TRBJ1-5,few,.,CAWSRASSNQPQHF,TGTGCCTGGAGTAGAGCCAGTAGCAATCAGCCCCAGCATTTT
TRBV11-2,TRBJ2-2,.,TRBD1,CASSLDWGQGNTGELFF,TGTGCCAGCAGCTTAGATTGGGGACAGGGGAACACCGGGGAGCTGTTTTTT
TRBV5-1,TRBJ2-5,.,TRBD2,CASRPGLAGGKETQYF,TGCGCCAGCAGACCTGGACTAGCGGGAGGGAAAGAGACCCAGTACTTC
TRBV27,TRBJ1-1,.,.,CASSLREGRTEAFF,TGTGCCAGCAGCCTGAGAGAGGGGAGAACTGAAGCTTTCTTT
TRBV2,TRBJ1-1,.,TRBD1,CASTRQGDEAFF,TGTGCCAGCACCCGACAGGGGGATGAAGCTTTCTTT
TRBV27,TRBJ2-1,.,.,CASYLGTHPMGEQFF,TGTGCCAGCTACCTGGGGACACATCCTATGGGTGAGCAGTTCTTC
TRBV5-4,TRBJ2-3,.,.,CASSQAALALAGDTQYF,TGTGCCAGCAGCCAAGCCGCACTAGCCCTCGCTGGAGATACGCAGTATTTT
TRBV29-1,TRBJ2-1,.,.,CSVEGLLTSYNEQFF,TGCAGCGTGGAGGGACTCCTCACATCCTACAATGAGCAGTTCTTC
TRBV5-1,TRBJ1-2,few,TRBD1,CASSSFSDRVNGYTF,TGCGCCAGCAGCTCTTTTTCAGACAGGGTAAATGGCTACACCTTC
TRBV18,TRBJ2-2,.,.,CASSPGTSSNTGELFF,TGTGCCAGCTCACCCGGGACGTCCTCGAACACCGGGGAGCTGTTTTTT
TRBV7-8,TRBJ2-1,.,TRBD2,CASSFAGLADNEQFF,TGTGCCAGCAGTTTCGCCGGACTAGCGGACAATGAGCAGTTCTTC
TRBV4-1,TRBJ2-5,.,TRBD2,CASSQAGGGGDQYF,TGCGCCAGCAGCCAAGCGGGCGGGGGGGGCGACCAGTACTTC
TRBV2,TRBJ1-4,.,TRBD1,CASRDRTGNEKLFF,TGTGCCAGCAGGGATAGGACAGGAAACGAAAAACTGTTTTTT
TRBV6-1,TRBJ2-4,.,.,CASSERRDAKNIQYF,TGTGCCAGCAGTGAACGCAGGGATGCCAAAAACATTCAGTACTTC
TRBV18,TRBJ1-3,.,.,CASSPPNRDGNTIYF,TGTGCCAGCTCACCACCGAACAGGGATGGAAACACCATATATTTT
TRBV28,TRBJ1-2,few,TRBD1,CASGQGVNYGYTF,TGTGCCAGTGGACAGGGGGTAAACTATGGCTACACCTTC
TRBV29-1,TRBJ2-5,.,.,CSVDSWSQETQYF,TGCAGCGTTGACAGTTGGTCCCAAGAGACCCAGTACTTC
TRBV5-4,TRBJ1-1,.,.,CASSLAGLINTEAFF,TGTGCCAGCAGCTTGGCCGGTCTAATAAACACTGAAGCTTTCTTT
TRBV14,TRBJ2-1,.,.,CASSQDEGLYNEQFF,TGTGCCAGCAGCCAAGATGAAGGCCTTTACAATGAGCAGTTCTTC
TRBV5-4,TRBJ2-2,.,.,CASTRSAAGTGELFF,TGTGCCAGCACCCGCTCGGCCGCGGGTACCGGGGAGCTGTTTTTT
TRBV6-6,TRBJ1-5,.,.,CASSYSPGPQPQHF,TGTGCCAGCAGTTACTCGCCAGGACCTCAGCCCCAGCATTTT
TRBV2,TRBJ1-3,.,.,CASRPSSGNTIYF,TGTGCCAGCAGACCAAGCTCTGGAAACACCATATATTTT
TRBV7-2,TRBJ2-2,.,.,CASSLRGVRNTGELFF,TGTGCCAGCAGCTTGCGGGGAGTTCGGAACACCGGGGAGCTGTTTTTT
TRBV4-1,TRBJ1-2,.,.,CASSQSGQKINYGYTF,TGCGCCAGCAGCCAATCCGGACAGAAAATAAACTATGGCTACACCTTC
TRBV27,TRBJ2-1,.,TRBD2,CASRTLAGEQFF,TGTGCCAGCAGAACACTAGCGGGTGAGCAGTTCTTC
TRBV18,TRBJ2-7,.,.,CASSPNPHVSGSAQYF,TGTGCCAGCTCACCAAATCCCCACGTGTCCGGCTCGGCGCAGTACTTC
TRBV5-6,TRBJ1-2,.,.,CASSLAVTIRGYGYTF,TGTGCCAGCAGCTTGGCCGTCACCATTAGAGGCTATGGCTACACCTTC
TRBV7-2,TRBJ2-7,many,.,CASSPGPGYEQYF,TGTGCCAGCAGCCCAGGACCTGGCTACGAGCAGTACTTC
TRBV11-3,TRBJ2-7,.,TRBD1,CASSLTGVEQYF,TGTGCCAGCAGCTTGACAGGGGTCGAGCAGTACTTC
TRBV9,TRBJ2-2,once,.,CASSARQATNTGELFF,TGTGCCAGCAGCGCGAGACAGGCTACGAACACCGGGGAGCTGTTTTTT
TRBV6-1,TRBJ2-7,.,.,CAIDRFSYEQYF,TGTGCCATCGACAGGTTCTCCTACGAGCAGTACTTC
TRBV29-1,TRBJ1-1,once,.,CSVVRGWNTEAFF,TGCAGCGTTGTTCGTGGTTGGAACACTGAAGCTTTCTTT
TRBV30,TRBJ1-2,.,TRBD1,CAWSVGGGSPLRYGYTF,TGTGCCTGGAGTGTAGGGGGCGGGAGCCCCCTTCGCTATGGCTACACCTTC
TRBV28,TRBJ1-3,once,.,CASTSGNTIYF,TGTGCCAGCACCTCTGGAAACACCATATATTTT
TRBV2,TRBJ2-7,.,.,CATSPLRGAGGNEQYF,TGTGCCACTAGCCCCCTAAGGGGGGCTGGCGGTAACGAGCAGTACTTC
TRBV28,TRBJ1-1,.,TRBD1,CASRERDRVSVEAFF,TGTGCCAGCAGGGAAAGGGACAGGGTATCGGTTGAAGCTTTCTTT
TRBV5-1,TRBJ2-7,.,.,CASSIGDTMDYYEQYF,TGCGCCAGCTCAATCGGAGACACAATGGACTACTACGAGCAGTACTTC
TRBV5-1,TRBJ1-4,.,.,CASSPGVEVEKLFF,TGCGCCAGCAGCCCCGGGGTGGAGGTTGAAAAACTGTTTTTT